The 23 T cell receptor beta chains in this list originate from one sample, sequenced in a study of cytotoxic CD8 clonotypes in ibrutinib-treated CLL. Clones were read by immunoSEQ multiplex PCR, and TCRdb kept only the in-frame ones, dropping some. The sample has about 40,000 clones; under 80% are singletons. Sequencing was performed on PBMCs, taken at disease progression, from a patient treated with ibrutinib. These receptor sequences come from a human donor with chronic lymphocytic leukemia.

The CDR3 nucleotides read TGCAGCGTTTTTTCTCCGGGAGGACAGGGACCCTATGGCTACACCTTC. This translates into CSVFSPGGQGPYGYTF. The chain combines TRBV29-1 with TRBJ1-2; TRBD1 matches at 8 bases. The V and J ends lost 5 bases and 4 bases, in that order; junction bases with no gene match: 15. The length of the CDR3 is 16 residues. The V gene's germline CDR1 is SQVTM and CDR2 ANQGSEA. Filled out from reference TRBV29-1 and TRBJ1-2, the complete variable domain reads SAVISQKPSRDICQRGTSLTIQCQVDSQVTMMFWYRQQPGQSLTLIATANQGSEATYESGFVIDKFPISRPNLTFSTLTVSNMSPEDSSIYLCSVFSPGGQGPYGYTFGSGTRLTVV.

This chain uses TRBV7-9 with TRBJ1-1, with unresolved D. Germline CDR1 and CDR2: SEHNR and FQNEAQ (reference sequence). V lost 5 bases to trimming and J lost 4 bases, with 8 bases between them. This CDR3 has 12 residues. CDR3 DNA sequence: TGTGCCAGCAGCCCGCCAGGCACTGAAGCTTTCTTT. Its translation is CASSPPGTEAFF.

This chain connects TRBV4-1 to TRBJ1-3; D uncertain. This CDR3 has 14 amino acids. V was cut by 1 base and J by 2 bases, with 6 bases left in between. Germline-derived CDR1 and CDR2 are MGHRA and YSYEKL. The CDR3 DNA sequence: TGCGCCAGCAGCCAAGCTGTTACTGGAAACACCATATATTTT. Its protein product is CASSQAVTGNTIYF.

The chain is built from TRBV6-1 and TRBJ2-6; 11 positions agree with TRBD2. The germline gives CDR1 MNHNS, CDR2 SASEGT. The CDR3 has 15 amino acids. The trim removed 8 bases at V and 1 base at J, leaving 1 base unmatched. The CDR3 is CASGTSGSGANVLTF. DNA for the CDR3: TGTGCCAGCGGGACTAGCGGTTCTGGGGCCAACGTCCTGACTTTC.

This chain connects TRBV27 to TRBJ2-1, with TRBD2 as a possible D gene (7 bases). CDR3 length equals 16 residues. The V end lost 4 bases, the J end lost 8 bases, and 21 bases lay between the germline ends. Germline CDR1 is MNHEY and CDR2 is SMNVEV (reference sequence). In DNA form, the CDR3 reads TGTGCCAGCAGTTCCCAGAGTGGGGGCGGGGGCCATGAGCAGTTCTTC. Translated, it gives CASSSQSGGGGHEQFF.

The J gene is TRBJ2-1, the V gene TRBV11-3, with D tentatively TRBD1 or TRBD2 (6 bases each). V was shortened by 5 bases and J by 5 bases, with 13 bases between the two germline ends. The CDR3 sequence is 14 residues long. Germline CDR1 reads SGHNT; CDR2 reads YENEEA. The CDR3 loop is CASSRPGGNNEQFF. As DNA, the CDR3 is TGTGCCAGCAGCAGACCCGGGGGCAACAATGAGCAGTTCTTC.

This clone was picked up one time. The chain carries TRBV5-4 and TRBJ2-7; 15 nucleotides align to TRBD2. Germline assignment: CDR1 SGHNT and CDR2 YYREEE (reference sequence). The length of the CDR3 is 16 residues. V gave up 2 bases and J gave up 7 bases; unmatched junction bases: 7. CDR3 nucleotide sequence: TGTGCCAGCAGCTTCAGGACTAGCGGGGGGGCGGGTGAGCAGTACTTC. It codes for CASSFRTSGGAGEQYF. The full variable domain, with the rest looked up from reference TRBV5-4 and TRBJ2-7, is ETGVTQSPTHLIKTRGQQVTLRCSSQSGHNTVSWYQQALGQGPQFIFQYYREEENGRGNFPPRFSGLQFPNYSSELNVNALELDDSALYLCASSFRTSGGAGEQYFGPGTRLTVT.

The V and J genes are TRBV28 and TRBJ2-6; D is undetermined. The CDR3 has 15 amino acids. V was pared by 7 bases and J by 1 base, with 11 bases between. CDR1 and CDR2 from the germline V gene are MDHEN and SYDVKM. The CDR3 spells CASTQASSGANVLTF. The CDR3 coding sequence is TGTGCCAGCACCCAAGCGAGTTCTGGGGCCAACGTCCTGACTTTC.

This chain uses TRBV6-1 with TRBJ2-7; 9 bases line up with TRBD1. The junction had 3 bases not matched to a gene; V was cut back by 3 bases and J by 3 bases. The CDR3 is made up of 14 amino acids. Germline CDR1 reads MNHNS; CDR2 reads SASEGT. The CDR3 DNA reads as TGTGCCAGCAGTGAGAGACAGGGGGACTACGAGCAGTACTTC. Its protein is CASSERQGDYEQYF.

This clone was observed a single time. The rearrangement links TRBV18 to TRBJ2-1; D is possibly TRBD2 (5 bases). This CDR3 region has 13 residues. Between the trimmed V and J ends, which lost 2 bases and 9 bases, there was a span of 11 bases. The germline V gene encodes CDR1 KGHSH and CDR2 LQKENI. The CDR3 sequence is CASSPSGRGEQFF. For the CDR3, the DNA is TGTGCCAGCTCACCAAGTGGGAGAGGTGAGCAGTTCTTC.

This clone was detected a few times. The chain couples TRBV6-5 to TRBJ1-2, with a possible D match to TRBD1 (6 bases). Germline-derived CDR1 and CDR2 are MNHEY and SVGAGI. The CDR3 runs 14 residues. V was shortened by 2 bases and J by 4 bases, with 11 bases between the two germline ends. The CDR3: CASSYDRNFYGYTF. CDR3 coding DNA: TGTGCCAGCAGTTACGACAGGAACTTCTATGGCTACACCTTC.

The rearrangement uses TRBV5-1 and TRBJ2-1; perhaps TRBD2 as D (6 bases). Trimming removed 6 bases at V and 2 bases at J, with 15 bases between. The CDR3 totals 15 residues. Germline values: CDR1 SGHRS, CDR2 YFSETQ. The CDR3 DNA is TGCGCCAGCAACCCTGGGGCGGGAACCTACAATGAGCAGTTCTTC. The encoded protein is CASNPGAGTYNEQFF. Full variable domain (missing parts from reference TRBV5-1 and TRBJ2-1): KAGVTQTPRYLIKTRGQQVTLSCSPISGHRSVSWYQQTPGQGLQFLFEYFSETQRNKGNFPGRFSGRQFSNSRSEMNVSTLELGDSALYLCASNPGAGTYNEQFFGPGTRLTVL.

The J gene is TRBJ2-7, the V gene TRBV7-6, with TRBD1 matching over 8 bases. CDR3 length equals 17 residues. The junction had 10 bases not matched to a gene; V was cut back by 3 bases and J by 0 bases. CDR1 is SGHVS, CDR2 FNYEAQ, per germline. The CDR3 DNA sequence: TGTGCCAGCAGCTTGGGCAGGGGGCTGGGTAACTCCTACGAGCAGTACTTC. Translating gives CASSLGRGLGNSYEQYF.

The CDR3 region is CASSLSSGAKNIQYF. The CDR3 DNA reads TGCGCCAGCAGCTTGTCGTCAGGAGCCAAAAACATTCAGTACTTC. This chain connects TRBV5-1 to TRBJ2-4; D gene ambiguous. The CDR3 consists of 15 residues. V was trimmed by 1 base and J by 0 bases, leaving 8 bases between them. Germline loops: CDR1 SGHRS, CDR2 YFSETQ. The variable domain in full, with the rest retrieved from reference TRBV5-1 and TRBJ2-4, is KAGVTQTPRYLIKTRGQQVTLSCSPISGHRSVSWYQQTPGQGLQFLFEYFSETQRNKGNFPGRFSGRQFSNSRSEMNVSTLELGDSALYLCASSLSSGAKNIQYFGAGTRLSVL.

V is TRBV7-9 and J is TRBJ2-3; D gene unclear. The CDR3 extends over 16 amino acids. The V end lost 5 bases, the J end lost 4 bases, and 19 bases lay between the germline ends. Germline CDR1 and CDR2: SEHNR and FQNEAQ (reference sequence). This CDR3 reads CASSQRLNLKPDTQYF. The CDR3 DNA reads as TGTGCCAGCAGCCAAAGACTGAACCTAAAACCAGATACGCAGTATTTT.

CDR3 DNA sequence: TGTGCCAGCAGTTTGGGAATAGGGCCCAATGAAAAACTGTTTTTT. Translating gives CASSLGIGPNEKLFF. The J gene is TRBJ1-4, the V gene TRBV28, with D hard to call. Germline CDR1 reads MDHEN; CDR2 reads SYDVKM. With 3 bases removed from V and 5 bases from J, the gap between germline ends came to 13 bases. The CDR3 covers 15 residues.

This clone was recorded a few times. The chain's CDR3 is CASSQGPSTYGYTF. The CDR3 coding sequence is TGCGCCAGCAGCCAAGGGCCCAGCACCTATGGCTACACCTTC. The chain links TRBV4-1 to TRBJ1-2; no reliable D call. The CDR3 runs to 14 residues. V shed 1 base and J shed 4 bases, with 10 bases lying between them. Germline assignment: CDR1 MGHRA and CDR2 YSYEKL.

The chain combines TRBV5-1 with TRBJ1-6; D unclear. This CDR3 region has 13 residues. Germline assignment: CDR1 SGHRS and CDR2 YFSETQ. V lost 0 bases and J lost 6, with 4 bases in between. The CDR3 region has the DNA TGCGCCAGCAGCTTGGGGAGTAATTCACCCCTCCACTTT. It encodes CASSLGSNSPLHF.

The CDR3 DNA reads as TGTGCCAGCAGTGAACCCCGCGTAGATACGCAGTATTTT. Its translation: CASSEPRVDTQYF. The chain couples TRBV25-1 to TRBJ2-3, with unresolved D. V was clipped by 2 bases and J by 5 bases, with 8 bases between them. This CDR3 has 13 amino acids. Germline lookup yields CDR1 MGHDK and CDR2 SYGVNS.

The chain has TRBV6-5 and TRBJ1-5; D perhaps matches TRBD1 (5 bases). CDR1 is MNHEY, CDR2 SVGAGI, per germline. CDR3 length: 13 residues. Trimming took 2 bases from V and 6 from J, leaving 8 bases between them. DNA for the CDR3: TGTGCCAGCAGTTACCGGGGGAGTCAGCCCCAGCATTTT. Its protein product is CASSYRGSQPQHF.

The genes are TRBV6-6 and TRBJ1-2; 7 nucleotides line up with TRBD1. The ends lost 0 bases at V and 5 bases at J; junction bases unmatched: 6. Germline-derived CDR1 and CDR2 are MNHNY and SVGAGI (reference sequence). CDR3 length: 15 residues. CDR3 bases: TGTGCCAGCAGTTACTCAGGGGGCGCCCGTTATGGCTACACCTTC. Its protein product is CASSYSGGARYGYTF.

The genes are TRBV4-1 and TRBJ2-1; 12 bases agree with TRBD2. The CDR3 is made up of 16 amino acids. The V gene end was trimmed by 3 bases and the J gene end by 6 bases; junction bases not matched to a gene: 6. Germline V lookup: CDR1 MGHRA, CDR2 YSYEKL. In DNA, the CDR3 is TGCGCCAGCAGCCAGTCAGCTAGCGGGGGGGGCAATGAGCAGTTCTTC. This sequence encodes CASSQSASGGGNEQFF.

This clone was observed a few times. This chain links TRBV12-2 with TRBJ1-2; the D call TRBD1 from the table was never checked on the DNA. TRBV12-2 is a documented pseudogene. CDR3 length equals 15 residues. The CDR3 DNA is TGTGCACCCACGCCCGGGGACAGGCTATTCTATGGCTACACCTTC. It yields the protein CAPTPGDRLFYGYTF.